This T cell receptor beta chain appears in the sequencing data of a study of cytomegalovirus exposure and HLA in healthy donors. Study-level points and caveats: Immune exposure information available was restricted to CMV serostatus.

A note on this clone: What it recognizes is unknown.

13 Jbeta primers and 60 Vbeta primers were used for the PCR. The table came from immunoSEQ multiplex PCR; TCRdb's copy has only in-frame clones and leaves some out. The sample holds some 220,000 clones, about 80% seen once. V dropped 5 bases and J dropped 8; count of bases not matched to a gene: 11. The CDR3 runs to 15 residues. Germline V CDR1 and CDR2: SGHTA, FQGTGA. V is TRBV7-3 and J is TRBJ2-1; TRBD1 matches at 8 bases. This sequence originates from a middle-aged woman in good health and CMV-seronegative. Specimen: PBMCs. The CDR3 DNA follows: TGTGCCAGCAGCCCCAAACCTCTGGACAGGGATGAGCAGTTCTTC. Encoded protein: CASSPKPLDRDEQFF.